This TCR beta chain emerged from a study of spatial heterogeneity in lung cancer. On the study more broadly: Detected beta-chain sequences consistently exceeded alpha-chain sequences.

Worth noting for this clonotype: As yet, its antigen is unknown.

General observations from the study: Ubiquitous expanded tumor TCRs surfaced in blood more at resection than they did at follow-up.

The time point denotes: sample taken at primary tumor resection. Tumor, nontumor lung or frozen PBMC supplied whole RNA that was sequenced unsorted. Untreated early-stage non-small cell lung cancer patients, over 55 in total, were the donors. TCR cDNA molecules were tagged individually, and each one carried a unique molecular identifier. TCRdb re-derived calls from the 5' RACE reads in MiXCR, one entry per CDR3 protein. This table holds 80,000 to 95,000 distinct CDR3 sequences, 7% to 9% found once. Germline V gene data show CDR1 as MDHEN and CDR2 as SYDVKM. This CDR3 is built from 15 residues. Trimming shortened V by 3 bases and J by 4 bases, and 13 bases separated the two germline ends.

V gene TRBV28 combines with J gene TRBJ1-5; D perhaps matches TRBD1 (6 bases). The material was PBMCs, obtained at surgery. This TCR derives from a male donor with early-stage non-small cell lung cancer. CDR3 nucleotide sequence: TGTGCCAGCAGTTTTATACAGGGAGTTAATCAGCCCCAGCATTTT. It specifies CASSFIQGVNQPQHF.